The 27 T cell receptor beta chains reported below all come from one sample, sequenced in a study of beta chain features in type 1 diabetes. Expressed TCRB transcripts were sequenced after all isolated RNA was converted to cDNA. Sequencing used immunoSEQ multiplex PCR; TCRdb keeps in-frame clones, though not all of them. Here the sample spans under 400,000 clones, around a fifth being singletons. The specimen sequenced was naive CD4+ T cells from blood. These receptors originate from a woman between 18 and 30 years old in good health.

The rearrangement joins TRBV7-2 to TRBJ2-1; D is possibly TRBD2 (5 bases). The CDR3 extends over 15 amino acids. Trimming left V 5 bases short and J 9 bases short, with 20 bases between. Germline-derived CDR1 and CDR2 are SGHTA and FQGNSA. CDR3 sequence (DNA): TGTGCCAGCAGCCCAAGAGGGCTCCTTGAGGGTGAGCAGTTCTTC. Protein product: CASSPRGLLEGEQFF. The whole variable domain, filled in from reference TRBV7-2 and TRBJ2-1, reads GAGVSQSPSNKVTEKGKDVELRCDPISGHTALYWYRQSLGQGLEFLIYFQGNSAPDKSGLPSDRFSAERTGGSVSTLTIQRTQQEDSAVYLCASSPRGLLEGEQFFGPGTRLTVL.

This clone was seen only a few times. The chain is built from TRBV10-3 and TRBJ1-5, with 9 bases matching TRBD1. The CDR3 length is 15 residues. Germline lookup yields CDR1 ENHRY and CDR2 SYGVKD. The J segment lost 3 bases and the V segment lost 2 bases, leaving 2 bases of the junction unmatched. The CDR3: CAISEGTGTNQPQHF. The CDR3 DNA reads TGTGCCATCAGTGAGGGGACAGGGACCAATCAGCCCCAGCATTTT.

This clone has more than one count but fewer than ten. In DNA, the CDR3 is TGCGCCAGCAGCTTGAGACAGGGGGGACTGGAGCAGTACTTC. Translation: CASSLRQGGLEQYF. The chain employs TRBV5-1 and TRBJ2-7, with TRBD1 matching over 9 bases. Germline V gives CDR1 SGHRS, CDR2 YFSETQ. This CDR3 spans 14 amino acids. V shed 1 base, J shed 7 bases, and the junction held 6 bases outside the gene matches. The full variable domain, in which reference TRBV5-1 and TRBJ2-7 provide the parts outside the CDR3, is KAGVTQTPRYLIKTRGQQVTLSCSPISGHRSVSWYQQTPGQGLQFLFEYFSETQRNKGNFPGRFSGRQFSNSRSEMNVSTLELGDSALYLCASSLRQGGLEQYFGPGTRLTVT.

This clone was counted between two and nine times. The rearrangement links TRBV7-2 to TRBJ2-2; 7 positions match TRBD1. Per the germline V gene, CDR1 is SGHTA and CDR2 is FQGNSA. The CDR3 runs to 14 residues. The V segment lost 7 bases and the J segment 5 bases; nucleotides outside the gene matches: 7. CDR3 DNA sequence: TGTGCCAGCACCCCGGTGACAGGGACCGGGGAGCTGTTTTTT. Its translation is CASTPVTGTGELFF.

This chain joins TRBV5-1 and TRBJ1-5; tentative D call: TRBD1 (6 bases). There are 15 residues in the CDR3. The V gene lost 4 bases and the J gene lost 5 bases, with 16 bases spanning the gap. The germline V gene has CDR1 SGHRS and CDR2 YFSETQ. The CDR3 DNA reads as TGCGCCAGCAGCCCGGGGGGCACCGGGGATCAGCCCCAGCATTTT. As protein: CASSPGGTGDQPQHF.

The chain uses TRBV30 and TRBJ1-2; unclear D gene. Per the germline V gene, CDR1 is GTSNPN and CDR2 is SVGIG (reference sequence). The CDR3 is 12 amino acids. Trimming shortened V by 5 bases and J by 8 bases, and 15 bases separated the two germline ends. CDR3 in DNA: TGTGCCTGGGAGGGCTCCCCCTACGGCTACACCTTC. As protein: CAWEGSPYGYTF.

J is TRBJ2-1 and V is TRBV25-1; 8 bases line up with TRBD1. Germline trimming cut 6 bases from V and 8 bases from J; bases unmatched to any gene: 6. Germline values: CDR1 MGHDK, CDR2 SYGVNS. This CDR3 region has 13 residues. The CDR3 loop reads CASSDRGRYEQFF. CDR3 coding DNA: TGTGCCAGCAGCGACAGGGGAAGGTATGAGCAGTTCTTC.

V is TRBV30 and J is TRBJ2-1; D uncertain. This CDR3 spans 12 amino acids. Trimming removed 4 bases at V and 5 bases at J, with 9 bases between. CDR1 GTSNPN and CDR2 SVGIG come from the germline V gene (reference sequence). CDR3 in DNA: TGTGCCTGGATGAGAGGAAACAATGAGCAGTTCTTC. Its translation: CAWMRGNNEQFF.

V and J are TRBV4-2 and TRBJ2-7, with 7 bases identical to TRBD1. This CDR3 has 14 residues. The ends lost 4 bases at V and 2 bases at J; junction bases unmatched: 5. In germline, CDR1 is LGHNA, CDR2 YNFKEQ. CDR3 DNA: TGTGCCAGCAGCCTAGAGACAGGGACCTACGAGCAGTACTTC. It translates to CASSLETGTYEQYF.

The sample holds a few counts of this clone. This rearrangement joins TRBV19 to TRBJ2-2; 13 nucleotides line up with TRBD2. Germline CDR1 and CDR2: LNHDA and SQIVND (reference sequence). V trimming: 7 bases; J trimming: 7 bases; junction bases outside the gene matches: 12. This CDR3 is built from 17 residues. CDR3 sequence reads: CASTRGLAGAWGGELFF. CDR3 bases: TGTGCCAGTACCCGCGGACTAGCGGGAGCCTGGGGCGGGGAGCTGTTTTTT. The full variable domain, its missing parts supplied by reference TRBV19 and TRBJ2-2, is DGGITQSPKYLFRKEGQNVTLSCEQNLNHDAMYWYRQDPGQGLRLIYYSQIVNDFQKGDIAEGYSVSREKKESFPLTVTSAQKNPTAFYLCASTRGLAGAWGGELFFGEGSRLTVL.

Note on this clone: Other DNA sequences in the same sample also yield this CDR3. This chain uses TRBV29-1 with TRBJ1-2, with TRBD1 matching 8 bases. The CDR3 covers 12 residues. Trimming took 4 bases from V and 2 from J; bases not matched to a gene: 0. CDR1 is SQVTM, CDR2 ANQGSEA, per germline. The CDR3 DNA sequence: TGCAGCGTTGGGACAGGGAACTATGGCTACACCTTC. This gives the protein CSVGTGNYGYTF.

The genes are TRBV29-1 and TRBJ2-3; 8 nucleotides match TRBD1. This CDR3 contains 14 residues. After removal of 6 bases from V and 1 base from J, the junction contained 6 bases not matched to a gene. Germline CDR1 reads SQVTM; CDR2 reads ANQGSEA. The CDR3 loop reads CSVTGDVGTDTQYF. The CDR3 nucleotides read TGCAGCGTGACAGGGGATGTTGGCACAGATACGCAGTATTTT.

The chain combines TRBV30 with TRBJ1-2; the D gene is possibly TRBD1 (5 bases). V dropped 0 bases and J dropped 7 bases, with 9 bases sitting between them. The CDR3 has 12 amino acids. Per germline, CDR1 GTSNPN and CDR2 SVGIG (reference sequence). The CDR3 spells CAWSVSGVGYTF. The CDR3 nucleotides read TGTGCCTGGAGTGTATCGGGGGTTGGCTACACCTTC.

The chain has TRBV7-2 and TRBJ2-1; 11 bases are a match to TRBD2. Trimming cost V 5 bases and J 4 bases; bases outside gene matches: 4. CDR3 length: 15 residues. CDR1 is SGHTA, CDR2 FQGNSA, per germline. The CDR3 DNA follows: TGTGCCAGCAGCACGGGACTAGCGGCTTACAATGAGCAGTTCTTC. It encodes CASSTGLAAYNEQFF.

This clone was picked up a small number of times. The chain employs TRBV30 and TRBJ2-3, with 7 bases that match TRBD2. Trimming took 5 bases from V and 6 from J; bases not matched to a gene: 8. The germline CDR1 and CDR2 sequences are GTSNPN and SVGIG (reference sequence). This CDR3 comprises 13 residues. The CDR3 spells CAWAPTSADTQYF. The CDR3 coding sequence is TGTGCCTGGGCCCCCACTAGCGCCGATACGCAGTATTTT.

This clone was counted a few times. This rearrangement joins TRBV30 to TRBJ2-5, with TRBD2 matching 9 bases. J lost 2 bases, V lost 2 bases, and 6 bases had no gene match. Looked up from germline, CDR1 is GTSNPN and CDR2 is SVGIG (reference sequence). The CDR3 spans 15 residues. The CDR3, as DNA: TGTGCCTGGAGTCGCTCTAGCGGGATGCAAGAGACCCAGTACTTC. Protein product: CAWSRSSGMQETQYF.

The V and J genes are TRBV19 and TRBJ1-2; 7 nucleotides line up with TRBD1. Germline CDR1 LNHDA, CDR2 SQIVND (reference sequence). V gave up 4 bases and J gave up 8 bases; unmatched junction bases: 16. The CDR3 consists of 16 residues. The CDR3 DNA sequence: TGTGCCAGTAGTACGTTCCGCACCGGGACAGCAAGGGGCTACACCTTC. Translated, it gives CASSTFRTGTARGYTF. Complete variable domain (other parts from reference TRBV19 and TRBJ1-2): DGGITQSPKYLFRKEGQNVTLSCEQNLNHDAMYWYRQDPGQGLRLIYYSQIVNDFQKGDIAEGYSVSREKKESFPLTVTSAQKNPTAFYLCASSTFRTGTARGYTFGSGTRLTVV.

The V and J genes are TRBV11-2 and TRBJ2-7, with TRBD2 matching 10 bases. After removal of 5 bases from V and 5 bases from J, the junction contained 9 bases not matched to a gene. Looked up from germline, CDR1 is SGHAT and CDR2 is FQNNGV. There are 15 residues in the CDR3. The CDR3 DNA is TGTGCCAGCAGCCCCCTCCTAGCGGGGGTCGACGAGCAGTACTTC. Its protein product is CASSPLLAGVDEQYF.

There are a few counts of this clone. J is TRBJ2-5 and V is TRBV4-1, with a tentative D call TRBD1 (6 bases). V was shortened by 1 base and J by 3 bases, with 12 bases between the two germline ends. The germline V gene encodes CDR1 MGHRA and CDR2 YSYEKL. CDR3 length: 15 residues. CDR3 protein: CASSQVGTTKETQYF. The DNA of the CDR3 is TGCGCCAGCAGCCAAGTAGGGACAACGAAAGAGACCCAGTACTTC.

The V gene is TRBV7-2, the J gene TRBJ2-2, with D tentatively TRBD1 (6 bases). Germline V gene data show CDR1 as SGHTA and CDR2 as FQGNSA. V was shortened by 8 bases and J by 6 bases, with 22 bases between the two germline ends. This CDR3 comprises 16 residues. CDR3 sequence: CASHLTRGGGAGELFF. CDR3 nucleotide sequence: TGTGCCAGCCACTTGACCCGTGGGGGCGGAGCCGGGGAGCTGTTTTTT.

This clone was detected a few times. V usage is TRBV9 and J usage is TRBJ1-2, with a possible D match to TRBD1 (6 bases). V dropped 3 bases and J dropped 12 bases, with 15 bases sitting between them. The CDR3 loop spans 12 amino acids. Germline CDR1 is SGDLS and CDR2 is YYNGEE. CDR3 amino acids: CASSAGGTRNTF. The DNA of the CDR3 is TGTGCCAGCAGCGCCGGGGGGACACGGAACACCTTC. The full variable domain, with the rest looked up from reference TRBV9 and TRBJ1-2, is DSGVTQTPKHLITATGQRVTLRCSPRSGDLSVYWYQQSLDQGLQFLIQYYNGEERAKGNILERFSAQQFPDLHSELNLSSLELGDSALYFCASSAGGTRNTFGSGTRLTVV.

The genes are TRBV2 and TRBJ1-1; no clear D. The CDR3 length is 13 residues. Trimming shortened V by 10 bases and J by 5 bases, and 17 bases separated the two germline ends. Germline assignment: CDR1 SNHLY and CDR2 FYNNEI. CDR3: CATTNGGWTEAFF. CDR3 bases: TGTGCCACCACTAATGGAGGTTGGACTGAAGCTTTCTTT.

This clone was observed a few times. J is TRBJ2-5 and V is TRBV14, with 13 nucleotides matching TRBD2. Germline trimming cut 2 bases from V and 4 bases from J; bases unmatched to any gene: 13. Germline V gene data show CDR1 as SGHDN and CDR2 as FVKESK. This CDR3 spans 19 amino acids. CDR3 amino acids: CASSQLGLAGARIPETQYF. The CDR3 DNA reads as TGTGCCAGCAGCCAACTAGGACTAGCGGGGGCCCGAATCCCAGAGACCCAGTACTTC.

This clone was recorded at least ten times. The gene calls are TRBV25-1 and TRBJ2-4; no clear D. The CDR3 has 13 amino acids. The germline V and J ends were trimmed by 3 bases and 6 bases, with 9 bases remaining between them. The germline CDR1 and CDR2 sequences are MGHDK and SYGVNS. This CDR3 reads CASSEVAVNIQYF. CDR3 bases: TGTGCCAGCAGTGAGGTGGCGGTAAACATTCAGTACTTC.

The chain couples TRBV11-2 to TRBJ1-2; weak D call: TRBD1 (6 bases). V lost 6 bases and J lost 0, with 20 bases in between. The CDR3 is 17 amino acids. The germline V gene encodes CDR1 SGHAT and CDR2 FQNNGV. CDR3 nucleotides: TGTGCCAGCAGGCGTTTACAGGGTAGACGGTCTAACTATGGCTACACCTTC. Residues: CASRRLQGRRSNYGYTF.

V is TRBV7-8 and J is TRBJ1-1; D call uncertain. The CDR3 has 14 amino acids. With 3 bases removed from V and 4 bases from J, the gap between germline ends came to 12 bases. Germline V gene lookup returns CDR1 SGHVS and CDR2 FQNEAQ. The CDR3 protein is CASSFGGESTEAFF. The CDR3 DNA reads TGTGCCAGCAGCTTTGGAGGAGAAAGCACTGAAGCTTTCTTT.

This chain uses TRBV6-1 with TRBJ2-2, with a possible D match to TRBD1 (6 bases). CDR1 is MNHNS and CDR2 is SASEGT in the germline V gene. Trimming pared 6 bases from V and 4 bases from J, leaving 15 bases between. The CDR3 runs to 15 residues. DNA of the CDR3: TGTGCCAGCAGGTCCGGGACAACCGTCACCGGGGAGCTGTTTTTT. Translating gives CASRSGTTVTGELFF.